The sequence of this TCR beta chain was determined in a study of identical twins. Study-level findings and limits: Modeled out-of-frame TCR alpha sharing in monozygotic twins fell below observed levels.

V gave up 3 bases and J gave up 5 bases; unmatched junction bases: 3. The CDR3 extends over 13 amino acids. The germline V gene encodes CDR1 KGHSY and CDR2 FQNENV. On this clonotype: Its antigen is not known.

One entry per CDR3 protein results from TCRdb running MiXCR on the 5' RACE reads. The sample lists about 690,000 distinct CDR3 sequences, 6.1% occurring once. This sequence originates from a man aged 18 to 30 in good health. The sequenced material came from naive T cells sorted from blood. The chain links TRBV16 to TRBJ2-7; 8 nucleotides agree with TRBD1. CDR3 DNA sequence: TGTGCCAGCAGCCATTCGGACAGGGACGAGCAGTACTTC. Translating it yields CASSHSDRDEQYF.